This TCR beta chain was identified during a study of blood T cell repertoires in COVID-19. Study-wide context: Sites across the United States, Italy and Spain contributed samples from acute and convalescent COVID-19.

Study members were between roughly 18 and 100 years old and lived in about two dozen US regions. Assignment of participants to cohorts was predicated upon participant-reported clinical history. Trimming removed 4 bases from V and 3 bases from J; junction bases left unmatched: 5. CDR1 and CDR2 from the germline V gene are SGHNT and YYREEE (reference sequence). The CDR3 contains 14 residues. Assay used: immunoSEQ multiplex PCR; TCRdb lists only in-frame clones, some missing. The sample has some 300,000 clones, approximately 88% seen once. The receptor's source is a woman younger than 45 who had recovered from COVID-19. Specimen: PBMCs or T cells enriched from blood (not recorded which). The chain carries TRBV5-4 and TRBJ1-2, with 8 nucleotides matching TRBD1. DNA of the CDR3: TGTGCCAGCAGCGATACGGACAGGGACTATGGCTACACCTTC. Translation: CASSDTDRDYGYTF.